The 21 T cell receptor beta chains below come from one sample, sequenced in a study of blood T cell repertoires in COVID-19 (TCRdb year 2020). The library was produced with the immunoSEQ multiplex PCR assay. This is the immuneACCESS table as TCRdb keeps it, with only in-frame sequences that have V and J called. A part of the clones is gone; compared with another copy, unresolved V genes explain less than half, and the rest is unexplained. Across this sample there are 50,000 to 75,000 clones, with approximately 93% seen only once. Roughly 3% of the sample belongs to the ten largest clones. The source material was peripheral blood. These receptors all stem from a man in his 70s with active COVID-19.

The chain links TRBV7-2 to TRBJ2-3; perhaps TRBD1 as D (6 bases). The germline CDR1 and CDR2 sequences are SGHTA and FQGNSA. The CDR3 consists of 14 residues. V was pared by 1 base and J by 5 bases, with 10 bases between. CDR3 DNA: TGTGCCAGCAGCTTAGTGCAGGGGAAAGATACGCAGTATTTT. Protein: CASSLVQGKDTQYF.

V gene TRBV2 combines with J gene TRBJ1-1, with no clear D. CDR1 is SNHLY, CDR2 FYNNEI, per germline. V was cut by 0 bases and J by 0 bases, with 8 bases left in between. The length of the CDR3 is 15 residues. CDR3 DNA sequence: TGTGCCAGCAGTGAAGCGGCAGTACTGAACACTGAAGCTTTCTTT. Its protein is CASSEAAVLNTEAFF. Combining the CDR3 with reference TRBV2 and TRBJ1-1 gives the whole variable domain EPEVTQTPSHQVTQMGQEVILRCVPISNHLYFYWYRQILGQKVEFLVSFYNNEISEKSEIFDDQFSVERPDGSNFTLKIRSTKLEDSAMYFCASSEAAVLNTEAFFGQGTRLTVV.

This clone was observed a single time. J is TRBJ1-6 and V is TRBV10-1; 8 positions match TRBD1. Losses at the gene ends were 5 bases for V and 6 bases for J; bases not matched to a gene: 3. The CDR3 has 14 residues. Germline V gives CDR1 WNHNN, CDR2 SYGVQD (reference sequence). The CDR3 coding sequence is TGCGCCAGCAGTTTTGGACAGGGTAATTCACCCCTCCACTTT. As protein: CASSFGQGNSPLHF.

The chain couples TRBV6-5 to TRBJ1-2; the D is unclear. Trimming took off 10 bases at V and 5 bases at J, with 23 bases between the two ends. The CDR3 runs 15 residues. Germline V CDR1 and CDR2: MNHEY, SVGAGI. The CDR3 spells CATSPSEGGIYGYTF. The CDR3 DNA follows: TGTGCCACTTCTCCTTCAGAGGGTGGGATATATGGCTACACCTTC.

The CDR3, as DNA: TGTGCCAGCAGCGCCCGGGACAGGGTCCATGGCTACACCTTC. Residues: CASSARDRVHGYTF. This chain uses TRBV5-8 with TRBJ1-2; 9 bases line up with TRBD1. The J segment lost 6 bases and the V segment lost 4 bases, leaving 7 bases of the junction unmatched. The germline CDR1 and CDR2 sequences are SGHTS and YDEGEE. The CDR3 spans 14 residues.

This clone was observed a few times. The rearrangement links TRBV11-3 to TRBJ1-6; D not certain. Per the germline V gene, CDR1 is SGHNT and CDR2 is YENEEA. CDR3 length: 13 amino acids. V lost 2 bases to trimming and J lost 10 bases, with 9 bases between them. CDR3: CASSLNRESPLHF. The CDR3 nucleotides read TGTGCCAGCAGCTTAAACCGGGAATCACCCCTCCACTTT. Full variable domain (rest looked up from reference TRBV11-3 and TRBJ1-6): EAGVVQSPRYKIIEKKQPVAFWCNPISGHNTLYWYLQNLGQGPELLIRYENEEAVDDSQLPKDRFSAERLKGVDSTLKIQPAELGDSAVYLCASSLNRESPLHFGNGTRLTVT.

J is TRBJ1-5 and V is TRBV15, with TRBD1 identical over 7 bases. Germline CDR1 LNHNV, CDR2 YYDKDF (reference sequence). Losses at the gene ends were 1 base for V and 6 bases for J; bases not matched to a gene: 3. CDR3 length: 14 amino acids. CDR3 in amino acids: CATSRVGGRQPQHF. DNA of the CDR3: TGTGCCACCAGCAGAGTAGGGGGCCGTCAGCCCCAGCATTTT. The full variable domain, completed using reference TRBV15 and TRBJ1-5, is DAMVIQNPRYQVTQFGKPVTLSCSQTLNHNVMYWYQQKSSQAPKLLFHYYDKDFNNEADTPDNFQSRRPNTSFCFLDIRSPGLGDTAMYLCATSRVGGRQPQHFGDGTRLSIL.

The rearrangement uses TRBV28 and TRBJ1-2, with TRBD1 matching over 7 bases. Unmatched junction bases numbered 6, after V lost 4 bases and J lost 4 bases. The CDR3 is 14 amino acids. Germline V gives CDR1 MDHEN, CDR2 SYDVKM. In nucleotides, the CDR3 is TGTGCCAGCAGTTCATTGGACAGGATCTATGGCTACACCTTC. It encodes CASSSLDRIYGYTF.

The chain uses TRBV5-1 and TRBJ2-6; the match to TRBD1 covers 8 bases. Germline CDR1 SGHRS, CDR2 YFSETQ. The CDR3 totals 18 residues. The trim removed 6 bases at V and 2 bases at J, leaving 13 bases unmatched. The CDR3 coding sequence is TGCGCCAGCACCCAAAACCCAATACAGGGGGCTGGGGCCAACGTCCTGACTTTC. Translating it yields CASTQNPIQGAGANVLTF.

This chain links TRBV7-2 with TRBJ2-7, with TRBD2 identical over 11 bases. J gave up 3 bases and V 5 bases, and 6 bases lay outside the gene matches. The CDR3 is 15 residues long. CDR1 and CDR2 from the germline V gene are SGHTA and FQGNSA. This CDR3 reads CASSISGGDYYEQYF. As DNA, the CDR3 is TGTGCCAGCAGCATTAGCGGGGGGGACTACTACGAGCAGTACTTC.

The rearrangement uses TRBV5-1 and TRBJ2-5; 7 bases align to TRBD2. Per germline, CDR1 SGHRS and CDR2 YFSETQ. CDR3 length equals 13 residues. V lost 7 bases to trimming and J lost 2 bases; unmatched junction nucleotides: 5. CDR3 amino acids: CASGPGGQETQYF. CDR3 DNA sequence: TGCGCCAGCGGGCCCGGGGGGCAAGAGACCCAGTACTTC.

The chain uses TRBV20-1 and TRBJ1-6, with a possible D match to TRBD1 (6 bases). V gave up 3 bases and J gave up 7 bases, with 10 bases separating them. CDR3 length equals 13 residues. CDR1 and CDR2 from the germline V gene are DFQATT and SNEGSKA (reference sequence). CDR3 DNA: TGCAGTGCTAGTCAGGGGTCGAATTCACCCCTCCACTTT. It yields the protein CSASQGSNSPLHF.

Only one count was recorded for this clone. This chain joins TRBV7-9 and TRBJ2-2; TRBD2 matches 14 bases. This CDR3 has 16 amino acids. Trimming at V came to 7 bases and at J to 4 bases, leaving 5 bases not matched to a gene. From germline, CDR1 is SEHNR and CDR2 FQNEAQ (reference sequence). CDR3 nucleotides: TGTGCCAGCACTCCGGGACTAGCGGGGGTCACCGGGGAGCTGTTTTTT. Translating gives CASTPGLAGVTGELFF.

The chain uses TRBV5-6 and TRBJ1-4; D is perhaps TRBD1 (5 bases). V gave up 0 bases and J gave up 6 bases, with 9 bases separating them. CDR3 size: 14 residues. CDR1 SGHDT and CDR2 YYEEEE come from the germline V gene. The CDR3 loop reads CASSLGTIDEKLFF. In DNA form, the CDR3 reads TGTGCCAGCAGCTTGGGGACAATTGATGAAAAACTGTTTTTT.

J is TRBJ2-1 and V is TRBV5-1, with D possibly TRBD2 on 5 matching bases. Germline V gene sequence: CDR1 SGHRS, CDR2 YFSETQ. This CDR3 is built from 14 residues. V shed 3 bases and J shed 3 bases, with 10 bases lying between them. Here the CDR3 DNA reads TGCGCCAGCAGCTCCCGACGGGACTACAATGAGCAGTTCTTC. As protein: CASSSRRDYNEQFF.

The V gene is TRBV5-6, the J gene TRBJ1-4; D gene uncertain. The germline V gene encodes CDR1 SGHDT and CDR2 YYEEEE. Trimming removed 4 bases from V and 7 bases from J, with 14 bases in between. The length of the CDR3 is 14 residues. DNA of the CDR3: TGTGCCAGCAGCCCTCGGTTAGAGAGTGAAAAACTGTTTTTT. Translation: CASSPRLESEKLFF.

The V call is TRBV25-1, the J call TRBJ1-1; D remains unclear. The germline V gene has CDR1 MGHDK and CDR2 SYGVNS. This CDR3 comprises 14 residues. Deletions cut 3 bases from V and 1 base from J, with 9 bases between. CDR3: CASSDPPPNTEAFF. The CDR3 region has the DNA TGTGCCAGCAGTGATCCCCCTCCGAACACTGAAGCTTTCTTT.

The chain carries TRBV9 and TRBJ1-1; 7 nucleotides match TRBD1. Germline trimming cut 0 bases from V and 0 bases from J; bases unmatched to any gene: 2. The CDR3 is 15 amino acids. Germline CDR1 reads SGDLS; CDR2 reads YYNGEE. CDR3 in DNA: TGTGCCAGCAGCGTAGAAGGGGGCATGAACACTGAAGCTTTCTTT. Residues: CASSVEGGMNTEAFF.

The chain has TRBV6-6 and TRBJ1-5; D uncertain. The CDR3 consists of 13 residues. In germline, CDR1 is MNHNY, CDR2 SVGAGI (reference sequence). The V end was cut by 8 bases, the J end by 6 bases, with 14 bases between. Written as DNA, the CDR3 is TGTGCCAGCCGGGCGGGAACGGGTCAGCCCCAGCATTTT. Amino acid sequence: CASRAGTGQPQHF.

The V and J genes are TRBV6-1 and TRBJ1-6; 7 nucleotides align to TRBD1. Per the germline V gene, CDR1 is MNHNS and CDR2 is SASEGT. CDR3 size: 22 residues. After removal of 2 bases from V and 4 bases from J, the junction contained 23 bases not matched to a gene. The chain's CDR3 is CASSEKRDRQGFIREYNSPLHF. The CDR3 DNA follows: TGTGCCAGCAGTGAAAAAAGGGACCGACAGGGTTTCATTCGGGAGTATAATTCACCCCTCCACTTT.

V is TRBV9 and J is TRBJ2-7, with TRBD2 matching 12 bases. This CDR3 contains 17 residues. Germline V lookup: CDR1 SGDLS, CDR2 YYNGEE. The V gene end was trimmed by 0 bases and the J gene end by 5 bases; junction bases not matched to a gene: 9. In DNA, the CDR3 is TGTGCCAGCAGCGTAGCCTTATCTAGCGGGGGGGCCAACGAGCAGTACTTC. Translated: CASSVALSSGGANEQYF.